These 22 T cell receptor beta chains originate from one sample sequenced in a study of T cell responses to AZD1222 COVID-19 vaccine. The data were produced by immunoSEQ multiplex PCR, yet TCRdb's version contains in-frame clones alone and is incomplete. The sample consists of about 110,000 clones, roughly 90% of them appearing once. The material sequenced was peripheral blood, taken on day 0 of AZD1222 vaccination. These receptors came from an adult in good health.

The V call is TRBV24-1, the J call TRBJ2-7; D may be TRBD2 (5 bases). The CDR3 runs 13 residues. The germline V gene has CDR1 KGHDR and CDR2 SFDVKD. The V gene lost 5 bases and the J gene lost 2 bases, with 9 bases spanning the gap. The chain's CDR3 is CATSGSGTYEQYF. CDR3 nucleotide sequence: TGTGCCACCAGTGGCAGCGGAACCTACGAGCAGTACTTC.

The chain employs TRBV19 and TRBJ1-1; D perhaps matches TRBD1 (5 bases). CDR1 LNHDA and CDR2 SQIVND come from the germline V gene (reference sequence). V shed 10 bases and J shed 10 bases, with 22 bases lying between them. The CDR3 spans 13 residues. CDR3 residues: CATAGPGFKGAFF. CDR3 DNA sequence: TGTGCCACAGCGGGTCCAGGGTTTAAAGGAGCTTTCTTT.

This chain connects TRBV28 to TRBJ1-1, with D tentatively TRBD1 (5 bases). Deletions cut 2 bases from V and 2 bases from J, with 15 bases between. Germline-derived CDR1 and CDR2 are MDHEN and SYDVKM. CDR3 size: 16 residues. CDR3 bases: TGTGCCAGCAGTTTAGGGTCAGGGCGTGGAAACACTGAAGCTTTCTTT. Encoded protein: CASSLGSGRGNTEAFF.

This rearrangement joins TRBV27 to TRBJ1-1, with D possibly being TRBD1 (6 bases). CDR1 is MNHEY and CDR2 is SMNVEV in the germline V gene (reference sequence). Trimming cost V 3 bases and J 4 bases, with 12 bases left between them. The CDR3 is made up of 14 amino acids. CDR3 residues: CASSFGGRGTEAFF. In DNA form, the CDR3 reads TGTGCCAGCAGTTTCGGGGGGCGCGGCACTGAAGCTTTCTTT.

This chain joins TRBV5-6 and TRBJ1-1, with 7 nucleotides matching TRBD1. CDR1 is SGHDT and CDR2 is YYEEEE in the germline V gene. This CDR3 is 12 amino acids long. V dropped 0 bases and J dropped 10; count of bases not matched to a gene: 3. CDR3 region: CASSLEAGGAFF. CDR3 coding DNA: TGTGCCAGCAGCTTGGAGGCAGGGGGAGCTTTCTTT.

The chain is built from TRBV6-5 and TRBJ1-1, with 9 bases matching TRBD1. V trimming: 5 bases; J trimming: 11 bases; junction bases outside the gene matches: 3. Germline V gives CDR1 MNHEY, CDR2 SVGAGI. The CDR3 loop spans 11 amino acids. Written as DNA, the CDR3 is TGTGCCAGCAGTCGGGACAGGGTCGCTTTCTTT. This translates into CASSRDRVAFF.

This rearrangement joins TRBV7-3 to TRBJ1-6; D unclear. This CDR3 region has 14 residues. CDR1 is SGHTA, CDR2 FQGTGA, per germline. V lost 2 bases and J lost 4, with 6 bases in between. The CDR3 is CASSLHHYNSPLHF. CDR3 sequence (DNA): TGTGCCAGCAGCTTACACCATTATAATTCACCCCTCCACTTT.

V gene TRBV29-1 combines with J gene TRBJ2-2; D might be TRBD1 (6 bases). The CDR3 runs 14 residues. Germline CDR1 reads SQVTM; CDR2 reads ANQGSEA. Deletions cut 7 bases from V and 0 bases from J, with 12 bases between. CDR3 coding DNA: TGCAGCGCCGACAGGAACTCGAACACCGGGGAGCTGTTTTTT. The encoded protein is CSADRNSNTGELFF.

The chain joins TRBV27 to TRBJ2-1; 8 bases match TRBD2. V shed 2 bases, J shed 6 bases, and the junction held 15 bases outside the gene matches. The V gene's germline CDR1 is MNHEY and CDR2 SMNVEV (reference sequence). This CDR3 has 18 residues. CDR3 in amino acids: CASSLRLAGGYLGNEQFF. CDR3 DNA: TGTGCCAGCAGTTTAAGGCTAGCGGGTGGCTACCTGGGCAATGAGCAGTTCTTC.

The chain uses TRBV24-1 and TRBJ2-1; D not resolved. The ends were cut back, 0 bases at V and 8 bases at J, with 10 bases in the middle. Looked up from germline, CDR1 is KGHDR and CDR2 is SFDVKD. This CDR3 is built from 14 residues. The CDR3 DNA is TGTGCCACCAGTGATTTGCAAGTCGGCGATGAGCAGTTCTTC. Translated: CATSDLQVGDEQFF.

The rearrangement links TRBV9 to TRBJ2-2; TRBD1 agrees at 8 bases. The junction had 7 bases not matched to a gene; V was cut back by 4 bases and J by 5 bases. CDR3 length: 15 residues. CDR1 and CDR2 (germline): SGDLS, YYNGEE. Here the CDR3 reads CASSLQGAGTGELFF. DNA of the CDR3: TGTGCCAGCAGCCTTCAGGGGGCTGGTACCGGGGAGCTGTTTTTT. Based on the CDR3 plus reference TRBV9 and TRBJ2-2, the full variable domain is DSGVTQTPKHLITATGQRVTLRCSPRSGDLSVYWYQQSLDQGLQFLIQYYNGEERAKGNILERFSAQQFPDLHSELNLSSLELGDSALYFCASSLQGAGTGELFFGEGSRLTVL.

The chain has TRBV4-3 and TRBJ1-5, with D possibly matching TRBD1 (5 bases). V lost 0 bases to trimming and J lost 3 bases, with 12 bases between them. This CDR3 has 16 residues. CDR1 is LGHNA, CDR2 YSLEER, per germline. The CDR3 DNA sequence: TGCGCCAGCAGCCAAGATCTAATTGGGGCCAATCAGCCCCAGCATTTT. It codes for CASSQDLIGANQPQHF.

The chain employs TRBV6-5 and TRBJ1-5; tentatively, D is TRBD1 (5 bases). V lost 4 bases and J lost 7, with 20 bases in between. This CDR3 has 16 amino acids. The germline V gene has CDR1 MNHEY and CDR2 SVGAGI. DNA of the CDR3: TGTGCCAGCAGTTCGCAACCCCAGGGTTTGGGGCAGCCCCAGCATTTT. It yields the protein CASSSQPQGLGQPQHF.

The gene calls are TRBV7-9 and TRBJ2-3, with D unresolved. V was cut by 5 bases and J by 2 bases, with 8 bases left in between. This CDR3 is 13 amino acids long. Germline CDR1 reads SEHNR; CDR2 reads FQNEAQ (reference sequence). CDR3 DNA sequence: TGTGCCAGCAGCCTAGACTCCACAGATACGCAGTATTTT. It yields the protein CASSLDSTDTQYF.

The chain links TRBV6-6 to TRBJ2-1; D is ambiguous. V lost 7 bases to trimming and J lost 2 bases, with 3 bases between them. This CDR3 has 11 amino acids. Germline loops: CDR1 MNHNY, CDR2 SVGAGI (reference sequence). CDR3 residues: CASTTYNEQFF. Written as DNA, the CDR3 is TGTGCCAGCACTACCTACAATGAGCAGTTCTTC.

The chain recombines TRBV19 with TRBJ1-3, with unresolved D. Germline CDR1 reads LNHDA; CDR2 reads SQIVND (reference sequence). CDR3 size: 15 residues. Trimming pared 2 bases from V and 0 bases from J, leaving 8 bases between. In DNA, the CDR3 is TGTGCCAGTAGTATAAGACAAGGCTCTGGAAACACCATATATTTT. Amino acids: CASSIRQGSGNTIYF.

This clone was counted once. CDR3 sequence reads: CASLTGVYGNTIYF. The DNA of the CDR3 is TGTGCCAGTCTGACAGGGGTTTATGGAAACACCATATATTTT. This chain connects TRBV6-5 to TRBJ1-3, with 8 bases identical to TRBD1. The CDR3 spans 14 residues. The trim removed 9 bases at V and 3 bases at J, leaving 7 bases unmatched. CDR1 MNHEY and CDR2 SVGAGI come from the germline V gene.

The J gene is TRBJ2-1, the V gene TRBV11-2; no clear D. The CDR3 runs to 15 residues. From germline, CDR1 is SGHAT and CDR2 FQNNGV. Trimming stripped 4 bases from V and 5 bases from J, with 15 bases between. The CDR3 sequence: CASSSTPNPNNEQFF. The CDR3 DNA is TGTGCCAGCAGCTCGACCCCTAATCCCAACAATGAGCAGTTCTTC.

The sample holds a few counts of this clone. The chain uses TRBV2 and TRBJ2-2; the match to TRBD2 covers 10 bases. Unmatched junction bases numbered 6, after V lost 8 bases and J lost 6 bases. Germline-derived CDR1 and CDR2 are SNHLY and FYNNEI. The length of the CDR3 is 14 residues. CDR3 in amino acids: CASGSGRAPGELFF. CDR3 sequence (DNA): TGTGCCAGCGGCAGCGGGAGGGCCCCCGGGGAGCTGTTTTTT.

The chain combines TRBV5-6 with TRBJ1-4; TRBD1 matches 7 bases. V shed 5 bases, J shed 8 bases, and the junction held 6 bases outside the gene matches. The CDR3 extends over 13 amino acids. Germline CDR1 SGHDT, CDR2 YYEEEE. The CDR3 here is CASSEIQGEKLFF. CDR3 DNA sequence: TGTGCCAGCAGTGAGATACAGGGGGAAAAACTGTTTTTT.

This clone was recorded once. Different DNA sequences within this sample yield the same CDR3. This chain joins TRBV18 and TRBJ2-7; no clear D. The CDR3 loop spans 13 amino acids. V lost 3 bases to trimming and J lost 0 bases, with 6 bases between them. CDR1 and CDR2 from the germline V gene are KGHSH and LQKENI. The CDR3 spells CASSPPSSYEQYF. In DNA, the CDR3 is TGTGCCAGCTCACCGCCCAGCTCCTACGAGCAGTACTTC.

The V and J genes are TRBV7-2 and TRBJ2-7; possibly TRBD1 for D (6 bases). Germline CDR1 is SGHTA and CDR2 is FQGNSA. CDR3 length: 13 residues. The V gene lost 6 bases and the J gene lost 2 bases, with 11 bases spanning the gap. CDR3 loop: CASSWDIPYEQYF. DNA of the CDR3: TGTGCCAGCAGTTGGGACATACCCTACGAGCAGTACTTC.